This is a list of T cell receptor beta chains from one sample in a study of shared clonotypes between healthy human individuals. Sequenced by immunoSEQ multiplex PCR; TCRdb stores in-frame clones only, minus some. The table includes fewer than 400,000 clones, roughly 70% detected once. The sample taken for sequencing was memory CD4+ T cells sorted from blood. The receptors were gathered from a man aged 25 to 40 in good health. Both conserved end residues are part of each CDR3. The D gene is left open where the match is weak. Clone size is shown for a subset of rows, as once, few, many or a class of expanded clone.

clone size: .; J gene: TRBJ2-7; D gene: TRBD2; V gene: TRBV7-2; CDR3 DNA: TGTGCCAGCAGCTTCCGCCGGGACTATCCCTACGAGCAGTACTTC; CDR3 protein: CASSFRRDYPYEQYF
clone size: .; J gene: TRBJ2-7; D gene: .; V gene: TRBV19; CDR3 DNA: TGTGCCAGTAGTATAACCACCGGACGATTCCCCAGCTACGAGCAGTACTTC; CDR3 protein: CASSITTGRFPSYEQYF
clone size: .; J gene: TRBJ2-1; D gene: .; V gene: TRBV28; CDR3 DNA: TGTGCCAGCAGTTTTTTGCCGGGGACGAATGAGCAGTTCTTC; CDR3 protein: CASSFLPGTNEQFF
clone size: .; J gene: TRBJ2-7; D gene: .; V gene: TRBV11-2; CDR3 DNA: TGTGCCAGCAGCTTAGCCCAAGCGGGCCCCTACGAGCAGTACTTC; CDR3 protein: CASSLAQAGPYEQYF
clone size: .; J gene: TRBJ2-3; D gene: .; V gene: TRBV5-6; CDR3 DNA: TGTGCCAGCAGCCCGGGACTCCTAAGCACAGATACGCAGTATTTT; CDR3 protein: CASSPGLLSTDTQYF
clone size: .; J gene: TRBJ2-3; D gene: .; V gene: TRBV2; CDR3 DNA: TGTGCCAGCAGCAGGGTAGCATTAGATACGCAGTATTTT; CDR3 protein: CASSRVALDTQYF
clone size: .; J gene: TRBJ2-2; D gene: .; V gene: TRBV2; CDR3 DNA: TGTGCCAGCAGTGAGGCAGGGATAAACACCGGGGAGCTGTTTTTT; CDR3 protein: CASSEAGINTGELFF
clone size: .; J gene: TRBJ1-5; D gene: .; V gene: TRBV6-5; CDR3 DNA: TGTGCCAGCAGCCCCCGCGGGGGCATACATCAGCCCCAGCATTTT; CDR3 protein: CASSPRGGIHQPQHF
clone size: .; J gene: TRBJ1-5; D gene: .; V gene: TRBV28; CDR3 DNA: TGTGCCATCCTGGGAGGGACACACAATCAGCCCCAGCATTTT; CDR3 protein: CAILGGTHNQPQHF
clone size: .; J gene: TRBJ2-5; D gene: .; V gene: TRBV19; CDR3 DNA: TGTGCCAGTAGACCCTTCGGGGAAGAGACCCAGTACTTC; CDR3 protein: CASRPFGEETQYF
clone size: few; J gene: TRBJ2-7; D gene: TRBD1; V gene: TRBV6-1; CDR3 DNA: TGTGCCAGCAGTGAAGCAGAGGTGGGGACAGGGGCCTACGAGCAGTACTTC; CDR3 protein: CASSEAEVGTGAYEQYF
clone size: .; J gene: TRBJ2-5; D gene: .; V gene: TRBV2; CDR3 DNA: TGTGCCAGCAGTGAACGGGTCGGGGTAGAGACCCAGTACTTC; CDR3 protein: CASSERVGVETQYF
clone size: few; J gene: TRBJ2-7; D gene: .; V gene: TRBV7-2; CDR3 DNA: TGTGCCAGCAGTTCAAACAGGGCGGCCTACGAGCAGTACTTC; CDR3 protein: CASSSNRAAYEQYF
clone size: .; J gene: TRBJ2-3; D gene: .; V gene: TRBV27; CDR3 DNA: TGTGCCAGCAGTTTAGGAGTGCACTTGGATACGCAGTATTTT; CDR3 protein: CASSLGVHLDTQYF
clone size: .; J gene: TRBJ1-3; D gene: .; V gene: TRBV27; CDR3 DNA: TGTGCCAGCAAGGGCCTTAGCGGGGGTGGTCTCTCTGGAAACACCATATATTTT; CDR3 protein: CASKGLSGGGLSGNTIYF
clone size: .; J gene: TRBJ1-1; D gene: .; V gene: TRBV14; CDR3 DNA: TGTGCCAGCAGCCAAGTCCGGGGGCCTGAAGCTTTCTTT; CDR3 protein: CASSQVRGPEAFF
clone size: .; J gene: TRBJ2-3; D gene: TRBD2; V gene: TRBV5-4; CDR3 DNA: TGTGCCAGCAGCTTGGGAGGCGGGAGGGTGACAGATACGCAGTATTTT; CDR3 protein: CASSLGGGRVTDTQYF
clone size: .; J gene: TRBJ2-1; D gene: TRBD2; V gene: TRBV7-9; CDR3 DNA: TGTGCCAGCAGCTTAGCGGCTAGCGGGAGGATCAATGAGCAGTTCTTC; CDR3 protein: CASSLAASGRINEQFF
clone size: few; J gene: TRBJ1-5; D gene: TRBD1; V gene: TRBV6-1; CDR3 DNA: TGTGCCAGCAGTGGAGGGACAGGGATGGGTGGCAATCAGCCCCAGCATTTT; CDR3 protein: CASSGGTGMGGNQPQHF
clone size: .; J gene: TRBJ2-1; D gene: .; V gene: TRBV9; CDR3 DNA: TGTGCCAGCAGCGTAGGTCCTACGAGCTCCTACAATGAGCAGTTCTTC; CDR3 protein: CASSVGPTSSYNEQFF
clone size: .; J gene: TRBJ2-3; D gene: .; V gene: TRBV5-1; CDR3 DNA: TGCGCCAGCAGCTTTGAGGGGGGGACACCAGATACGCAGTATTTT; CDR3 protein: CASSFEGGTPDTQYF
clone size: once; J gene: TRBJ2-7; D gene: .; V gene: TRBV5-1; CDR3 DNA: TGCGCCAGCACCGGGGCCACGGGGCACGAGCAGTACTTC; CDR3 protein: CASTGATGHEQYF
clone size: .; J gene: TRBJ2-7; D gene: .; V gene: TRBV28; CDR3 DNA: TGTGCCAGCAGTTTATTCGGGTCTACCTACGAGCAGTACTTC; CDR3 protein: CASSLFGSTYEQYF
clone size: .; J gene: TRBJ2-1; D gene: .; V gene: TRBV10-2; CDR3 DNA: TGCGCCAGCAGTGAGTCGGGCAGGAATGAGCAGTTCTTC; CDR3 protein: CASSESGRNEQFF
clone size: .; J gene: TRBJ1-1; D gene: .; V gene: TRBV7-8; CDR3 DNA: TGTGCCAGCAGCTTAGGGGGGGTCCCGAACACTGAAGCTTTCTTT; CDR3 protein: CASSLGGVPNTEAFF
clone size: .; J gene: TRBJ2-2; D gene: TRBD2; V gene: TRBV27; CDR3 DNA: TGTGCCAGCAGTTTGGAACTAGCGGGAGGGCGTCACGGGGAGCTGTTTTTT; CDR3 protein: CASSLELAGGRHGELFF
clone size: .; J gene: TRBJ2-1; D gene: .; V gene: TRBV2; CDR3 DNA: TGTGCCAGCAGTCGGCTACCAAACAATGAGCAGTTCTTC; CDR3 protein: CASSRLPNNEQFF
clone size: few; J gene: TRBJ1-2; D gene: TRBD1; V gene: TRBV19; CDR3 DNA: TGTGCCAGTAGTACGACCGGGACAGGGGTATCGAGAGGCTACACCTTC; CDR3 protein: CASSTTGTGVSRGYTF